This T cell receptor (beta chain) came from a study of response to subunit inactivated influenza vaccine. The CDR3 has 17 residues. Per the germline V gene, CDR1 is MDHEN and CDR2 is SYDVKM. J was trimmed by 0 bases and V by 3 bases; bases with no gene match: 10. MiXCR was run by TCRdb on the RT-PCR reads, yielding one entry per CDR3 protein. The sample yields under 800,000 distinct CDR3 sequences, around 14% seen once. This clonotype came up a few times. The source material was PBMCs from blood, sampled roughly 15 days before vaccination. V usage is TRBV28 and J usage is TRBJ2-7; 8 positions agree with TRBD2. This clonotype was sampled from a man aged 50-59 years who received an inactivated influenza vaccine. The CDR3 DNA is TGTGCCAGCAGTTTCCCTACTAGCGGCTCTAACTCCTACGAGCAGTACTTC. Encoded protein: CASSFPTSGSNSYEQYF. The full variable domain, rest sourced from reference TRBV28 and TRBJ2-7, is DVKVTQSSRYLVKRTGEKVFLECVQDMDHENMFWYRQDPGLGLRLIYFSYDVKMKEKGDIPEGYSVSREKKERFSLILESASTNQTSMYLCASSFPTSGSNSYEQYFGPGTRLTVT.